Below are 16 T cell receptor beta chains sequenced from a single sample in a study of shared clonotypes between healthy human individuals. The protocol was immunoSEQ multiplex PCR, while the TCRdb copy is restricted to in-frame clones and leaves out a portion. Here the sample spans about 1 million clones, roughly 80% being singletons. Sequencing input: memory CD4+ T cells sorted from blood. Subset indicated: CD45RA-negative fraction. These receptors were taken from a man aged 18 to 29 in good health.

The V gene is TRBV2, the J gene TRBJ1-2; TRBD1 matches 11 bases. This CDR3 spans 12 amino acids. The germline gives CDR1 SNHLY, CDR2 FYNNEI. With 6 bases clipped from V and 7 bases from J, the junction kept 1 base outside the gene matches. The CDR3 protein is CASRGTGGGYTF. The CDR3 bases are TGTGCCAGCAGAGGGACAGGGGGTGGCTACACCTTC. The full variable domain, its missing parts supplied by reference TRBV2 and TRBJ1-2, is EPEVTQTPSHQVTQMGQEVILRCVPISNHLYFYWYRQILGQKVEFLVSFYNNEISEKSEIFDDQFSVERPDGSNFTLKIRSTKLEDSAMYFCASRGTGGGYTFGSGTRLTVV.

Worth noting for this clone: A read error may produce the germline difference seen at one junction end. DNA for the CDR3: TGTGCCTGGAGGACTGTTGTCTCTGAAAACACCATATATTTT. Amino acid sequence: CAWRTVVSENTIYF. This chain uses TRBV30 with TRBJ1-3; no clear D. The CDR3 contains 14 residues. The germline CDR1 and CDR2 sequences are GTSNPN and SVGIG (reference sequence).

Regarding this clone: Other nucleotide sequences in the sample specify the same CDR3. The gene calls are TRBV5-4 and TRBJ2-3; D might be TRBD2 (6 bases). There are 14 residues in the CDR3. The V end was cut by 5 bases, the J end by 1 base, with 11 bases between. CDR1 SGHNT and CDR2 YYREEE come from the germline V gene (reference sequence). The CDR3 DNA follows: TGTGCCAGCAGTGTTTCGGGGGGCACAGATACGCAGTATTTT. The encoded protein is CASSVSGGTDTQYF. The entire variable domain, with the rest obtained from reference TRBV5-4 and TRBJ2-3, is as follows: ETGVTQSPTHLIKTRGQQVTLRCSSQSGHNTVSWYQQALGQGPQFIFQYYREEENGRGNFPPRFSGLQFPNYSSELNVNALELDDSALYLCASSVSGGTDTQYFGPGTRLTVL.

This chain connects TRBV5-8 to TRBJ1-4; the match to TRBD1 covers 8 bases. The CDR3 is 15 amino acids. The germline gives CDR1 SGHTS, CDR2 YDEGEE. V lost 5 bases, J lost 5 bases, and 8 bases stayed unmatched. The CDR3 reads CASRPTGTGNEKLFF. The CDR3 DNA reads as TGTGCCAGCAGACCAACCGGGACAGGAAATGAAAAACTGTTTTTT.

The rearrangement links TRBV4-3 to TRBJ1-5; D possibly corresponds to TRBD1 (5 bases). Trimming shortened V by 3 bases and J by 3 bases, and 9 bases separated the two germline ends. Germline lookup yields CDR1 LGHNA and CDR2 YSLEER. The CDR3 extends over 14 amino acids. The CDR3 protein is CASSQDTNNQPQHF. The CDR3 DNA is TGCGCCAGCAGCCAGGACACCAACAATCAGCCCCAGCATTTT.

The J gene is TRBJ1-2, the V gene TRBV4-1; TRBD1 matches at 8 bases. The V segment lost 5 bases and the J segment 6 bases; nucleotides outside the gene matches: 5. CDR3 length equals 13 residues. Germline CDR1 is MGHRA and CDR2 is YSYEKL. CDR3 coding DNA: TGCGCCAGCAGCGATCGGACAGGGAATGGCTACACCTTC. This gives the protein CASSDRTGNGYTF.

The chain employs TRBV28 and TRBJ2-3; 9 nucleotides agree with TRBD2. The germline V gene encodes CDR1 MDHEN and CDR2 SYDVKM. This CDR3 contains 15 residues. V was pared by 7 bases and J by 2 bases, with 7 bases of the junction left unmatched. The CDR3, as DNA: TGTGCCAGCAATAGCCGCGGGGGGGACACAGATACGCAGTATTTT. Translation gives CASNSRGGDTDTQYF.

The chain joins TRBV6-1 to TRBJ1-5, with 10 bases that match TRBD1. The CDR3 has 15 residues. Per germline, CDR1 MNHNS and CDR2 SASEGT. Trimming at V came to 6 bases and at J to 6 bases, leaving 8 bases not matched to a gene. DNA for the CDR3: TGTGCCAGCAGCGAATCCGGGACAGGGGTTCAGCCCCAGCATTTT. This gives the protein CASSESGTGVQPQHF.

This chain uses TRBV30 with TRBJ2-7; D is ambiguous. This CDR3 has 14 amino acids. V lost 6 bases to trimming and J lost 0 bases, with 15 bases between them. Germline V lookup: CDR1 GTSNPN, CDR2 SVGIG (reference sequence). Here the CDR3 DNA reads TGTGCCTGCGGCCCAAGCCCGATCTCCTACGAGCAGTACTTC. Its protein is CACGPSPISYEQYF.

The chain employs TRBV10-3 and TRBJ1-2, with TRBD1 identical over 7 bases. The CDR3 has 15 amino acids. Germline lookup yields CDR1 ENHRY and CDR2 SYGVKD. V gave up 0 bases and J gave up 4 bases; unmatched junction bases: 5. CDR3 loop: CAISESSGTVYGYTF. The CDR3 DNA reads TGTGCCATCAGTGAGTCTTCCGGGACAGTCTATGGCTACACCTTC.

The chain couples TRBV7-9 to TRBJ2-3; 8 nucleotides align to TRBD2. This CDR3 has 14 residues. V was pared by 3 bases and J by 4 bases, with 3 bases of the junction left unmatched. Germline loops: CDR1 SEHNR, CDR2 FQNEAQ (reference sequence). The CDR3 spells CASSFAGGSDTQYF. CDR3 nucleotide sequence: TGTGCCAGCAGCTTTGCGGGGGGTTCAGATACGCAGTATTTT.

The chain recombines TRBV5-4 with TRBJ1-1, with D possibly TRBD1 on 6 matching bases. The CDR3 totals 13 residues. The V end was cut by 0 bases, the J end by 10 bases, with 13 bases between. The germline CDR1 and CDR2 sequences are SGHNT and YYREEE (reference sequence). CDR3 residues: CASSLAGVSGAFF. CDR3 sequence (DNA): TGTGCCAGCAGCTTGGCAGGGGTGAGTGGAGCTTTCTTT.

This sequence joins TRBV4-3 and TRBJ2-7; D ambiguous. The V gene's germline CDR1 is LGHNA and CDR2 YSLEER. The CDR3 is 15 amino acids. The V end lost 0 bases, the J end lost 2 bases, and 11 bases lay between the germline ends. CDR3 in DNA: TGCGCCAGCAGCCAAGAGTGGGGTAACCCCTACGAGCAGTACTTC. It encodes CASSQEWGNPYEQYF.

A remark on this clone: Other DNA variants within this sample encode the same CDR3. The chain couples TRBV27 to TRBJ2-6; the D is unclear. The V end was cut by 6 bases, the J end by 0 bases, with 3 bases between. Germline V CDR1 and CDR2: MNHEY, SMNVEV (reference sequence). There are 13 residues in the CDR3. CDR3 in DNA: TGTGCCAGCAGACGCTCTGGGGCCAACGTCCTGACTTTC. Protein sequence: CASRRSGANVLTF.

The V and J genes are TRBV18 and TRBJ1-6; D is uncertain. Trimming cost V 10 bases and J 9 bases, with 16 bases left between them. The CDR3 spans 13 residues. CDR1 is KGHSH and CDR2 is LQKENI in the germline V gene. This chain's CDR3 is CATRSPNGSPLHF. The CDR3 coding sequence is TGTGCCACCCGATCCCCTAACGGTTCACCCCTCCACTTT.

This clone occurred a few times. This sequence joins TRBV6-6 and TRBJ1-1; 7 bases are shared with TRBD1. This CDR3 spans 14 amino acids. V trimming: 6 bases; J trimming: 3 bases; junction bases outside the gene matches: 7. The germline gives CDR1 MNHNY, CDR2 SVGAGI (reference sequence). CDR3 nucleotides: TGTGCCAGCAGACGTACAGGGGTTGACACTGAAGCTTTCTTT. It specifies CASRRTGVDTEAFF.